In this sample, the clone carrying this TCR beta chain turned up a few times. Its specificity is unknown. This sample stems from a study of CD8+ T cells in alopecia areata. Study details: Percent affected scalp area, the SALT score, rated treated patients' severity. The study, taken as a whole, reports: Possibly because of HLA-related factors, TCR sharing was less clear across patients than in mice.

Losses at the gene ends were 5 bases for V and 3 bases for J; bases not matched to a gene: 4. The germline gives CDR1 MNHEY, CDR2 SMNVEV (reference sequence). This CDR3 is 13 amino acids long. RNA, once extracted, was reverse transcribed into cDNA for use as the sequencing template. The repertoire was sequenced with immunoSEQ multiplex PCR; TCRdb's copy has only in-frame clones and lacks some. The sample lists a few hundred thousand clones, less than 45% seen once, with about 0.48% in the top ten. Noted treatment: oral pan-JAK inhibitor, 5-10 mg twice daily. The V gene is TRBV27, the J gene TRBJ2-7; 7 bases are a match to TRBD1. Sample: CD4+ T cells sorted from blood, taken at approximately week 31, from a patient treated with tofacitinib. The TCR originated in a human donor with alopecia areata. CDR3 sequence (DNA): TGTGCCAGCAGTAGGGACAGCAACTACGAGCAGTACTTC. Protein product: CASSRDSNYEQYF.